This T cell receptor (beta chain) was captured in a study of cytomegalovirus exposure and HLA in healthy donors. Overall study findings and caveats: TCR sequences were mostly rare, though some public TCRs occurred in many donors. The sole available immune exposure information was CMV serostatus.

13 Jbeta primers and 60 Vbeta primers were used for the PCR. The authors' processing: As a later analysis found, there were 80 million or so unique TCR beta chains, of which roughly 11 million were shared. Sequencing was performed with immunoSEQ multiplex PCR; in TCRdb, only in-frame clones are kept and a portion is missing. V, J and clone size are taken as reported in that table, and D and trimming were inferred from the DNA itself. The sample includes about 190,000 clones, under 80% of them seen just once. The CDR3 loop spans 15 amino acids. V was clipped by 6 bases and J by 3 bases, with 17 bases between them. CDR1 and CDR2 (germline): MDHEN, SYDVKM. Comments on this clone: Its antigen is unidentified.

The rearrangement links TRBV28 to TRBJ1-2; D possibly corresponds to TRBD1 (6 bases). Sequencing was carried out using PBMCs. This TCR was recovered from a man aged 25 to 40 in good health and CMV-seropositive. CDR3 nucleotides: TGTGCCAGCAGCCATGGGCAGGGGTGGGACTATGGCTACACCTTC. It is translated as CASSHGQGWDYGYTF.